This section outlines one T cell receptor beta chain sequence together with its context. The data were obtained in a study of blood T cell repertoires in COVID-19. Some clones are missing from TCRdb's copy, which holds only in-frame ones; the method was immunoSEQ multiplex PCR. The sample shows around 120,000 clones, 90% of them seen only once. The V gene's germline CDR1 is LNHDA and CDR2 SQIVND (reference sequence). Trimming left V 5 bases short and J 1 base short, with 14 bases between. CDR3 length: 15 residues. The receptor comes from a man aged 50-59 years with active COVID-19. This chain joins TRBV19 and TRBJ1-1; D possibly corresponds to TRBD1 (6 bases). The sequenced sample was peripheral blood. DNA for the CDR3: TGTGCCAGTAGTCTAACAGGGAGGGGGAACACTGAAGCTTTCTTT. Translation gives CASSLTGRGNTEAFF. Complete variable domain (other parts from reference TRBV19 and TRBJ1-1): DGGITQSPKYLFRKEGQNVTLSCEQNLNHDAMYWYRQDPGQGLRLIYYSQIVNDFQKGDIAEGYSVSREKKESFPLTVTSAQKNPTAFYLCASSLTGRGNTEAFFGQGTRLTVV.